This entry concerns a single T cell receptor beta chain. This entry comes from a study of T-cell memory formation after mild COVID-19. In TCRdb, the 5' RACE reads were re-called with MiXCR into one record per CDR3 protein. This sample has about 430,000 distinct CDR3 sequences, with 20% to 25% found just once. The CDR3 is 13 residues long. V lost 1 base and J lost 3, with 6 bases in between. From germline, CDR1 is KGHSH and CDR2 LQKENI. This TCR was recovered from an adult woman who had mild COVID-19 (a few samples of this study predate the infection). Cell type and time point are not known. Sequenced material: PBMCs or a T cell subset sorted from them (not recorded which). The chain joins TRBV18 to TRBJ2-5, with D tentatively TRBD2 (5 bases). Here the CDR3 reads CASSPRGEETQYF. In nucleotides, the CDR3 is TGTGCCAGCTCACCACGGGGAGAAGAGACCCAGTACTTC.